These T cell receptor beta chains were read from a single sample in a study of control samples from healthy donors and cancer patients. The protocol was immunoSEQ multiplex PCR, while the TCRdb copy is restricted to in-frame clones and leaves out a portion. The sample consists of 110,000 to 150,000 clones, approximately 94% of them appearing once. Sequences were obtained from blood. The receptors here all came from a middle-aged man in good health. Both conserved end residues are part of each CDR3. The order of the fields is J gene, CDR3 length, V gene, clone size, CDR3 protein. Rows give clone size only sometimes, using once, few, many, or a class for an expanded clone.

>TRBJ1-6|17|TRBV15|-
CATSRGQGATYNSPLHF
>TRBJ1-3|16|TRBV9|-
CASSVGAVSSGNTIYF
>TRBJ2-2|17|TRBV19|-
CASSMGLTAPGPGELFF
>TRBJ1-3|16|TRBV9|-
CASSVVPQSSGNTIYF
>TRBJ1-1|12|TRBV5-4|-
CASSLAGIEAFF
>TRBJ2-3|13|TRBV2|-
CASSELGTDTQYF
>TRBJ2-3|15|TRBV9|-
CASSPVRQTTDTQYF
>TRBJ1-1|10|TRBV20-1|-
CSASPGGSFF
>TRBJ1-5|16|TRBV6-1|-
CASSAERGARYQPQHF
>TRBJ1-5|14|TRBV28|-
CASSLDRSNQPQHF
>TRBJ2-3|14|TRBV28|-
CASSFLTITDTQYF
>TRBJ1-2|15|TRBV9|-
CASSLGRDSLIGYTF
>TRBJ2-5|12|TRBV5-6|once
CASSRPRETQYF
>TRBJ2-1|13|TRBV11-1|-
CASSFEGRVVQFF
>TRBJ2-7|15|TRBV24-1|-
CATSRGEGSIYEQYF
>TRBJ2-2|15|TRBV7-7|-
CASSLGSSGAGELFF
>TRBJ1-5|14|TRBV9|-
CASSVEGGPQPQHF
>TRBJ1-1|13|TRBV19|once
CASSLGQGTEAFF
>TRBJ2-5|16|TRBV5-4|-
CASTSSGGAYRETQYF
>TRBJ1-2|15|TRBV7-2|-
CASSPYPTGSYGYTF
>TRBJ1-1|13|TRBV6-5|-
CASSDSGNTEAFF
>TRBJ2-5|13|TRBV9|-
CASSVGNQETQYF
>TRBJ2-7|13|TRBV19|-
CASSLRTSYEQYF
>TRBJ2-7|17|TRBV7-8|-
CASSPKVQTRSLYEQYF
>TRBJ2-6|18|TRBV24-1|-
CATSDSRPGGGGANVLTF
>TRBJ2-3|14|TRBV25-1|-
CASSENSRTDTQYF
>TRBJ1-6|14|TRBV10-3|-
CAISESIGGSPLHF
>TRBJ2-7|15|TRBV4-1|-
CASSQETGDSYEQYF
>TRBJ1-2|15|TRBV6-5|-
CASSYQLRGWDGYTF
>TRBJ2-5|15|TRBV6-4|-
CASSEIAGGVETQYF
>TRBJ1-3|16|TRBV12-5|-
CASGLALTGPGNTIYF
>TRBJ2-5|13|TRBV5-1|-
CASSRQRQETQYF
>TRBJ2-1|19|TRBV4-2|-
CASSPQGLAGLHGGNEQFF
>TRBJ1-1|10|TRBV2|-
CASSEGKAFF
>TRBJ1-5|14|TRBV6-1|-
CASSDGGQRQPQHF
>TRBJ2-1|15|TRBV7-9|few
CASSSTEIYYNEQFF
>TRBJ2-7|18|TRBV3-1/TRBV3-2|few
CASSQALAGPSESYEQYF
>TRBJ2-5|13|TRBV28|-
CASSYKYQETQYF
>TRBJ1-6|16|TRBV6-1|-
CASSAPDRSTNSPLHF
>TRBJ1-4|18|TRBV10-1|-
CASSDLCKDSATNEKLFF
>TRBJ1-1|13|TRBV9|-
CASSVVQGGTAFF
>TRBJ1-2|14|TRBV5-1|-
CASSPGTYNYGYTF
>TRBJ2-3|16|TRBV11-2|-
CASRTLAGPSTDTQYF
>TRBJ1-5|15|TRBV5-6|-
CASSLGQGAVQPQHF
>TRBJ2-7|16|TRBV2|-
CASSEVGQGPSYEQYF
>TRBJ2-7|13|TRBV29-1|-
CSVVGTGYYEQYF
>TRBJ2-5|12|TRBV29-1|-
CSFTGSTETQYF
>TRBJ2-2|15|TRBV6-6|-
CASSYSTPGAGELFF
>TRBJ2-7|14|TRBV6-5|-
CASSYSGHPYEQYF